This entry concerns a single TCR beta chain. Antigen unknown. CDR1 is LGHNA, CDR2 YSLEER, per germline. The CDR3 has 13 amino acids. Trimming pared 4 bases from V and 3 bases from J, leaving 10 bases between. Assay: immunoSEQ multiplex PCR; the TCRdb copy retains only in-frame clones and omits some. This sample has tens of thousands of clones, with about 92% found just once. This record belongs to a study of T cell responses to AZD1222 COVID-19 vaccine. General study points: Increased Spike-specific TCR breadth and depth were observed after two AZD1222 doses. Regions left unmutated in variants are reportedly the target of nearly half of spike-specific TCRs. There were mostly white British donors and more females than males, and clonal diversity was possibly underestimated.

The specimen comprised peripheral blood, sampled 28 days after the second AZD1222 dose. The chain combines TRBV4-3 with TRBJ2-7; D remains unclear. The source is an adult who received the AZD1222 COVID-19 vaccine. CDR3 bases: TGCGCCAGCAGCCCCCTCCCCTACTACGAGCAGTACTTC. Translation gives CASSPLPYYEQYF.